This T cell receptor (beta chain) originates from a study of T cell responses to AZD1222 COVID-19 vaccine. General study findings and limits: White British ancestry dominated among donors, who included more females, and clonal diversity was possibly underestimated.

The germline V and J ends were trimmed by 2 bases and 1 base, with 5 bases remaining between them. From germline, CDR1 is SGHTA and CDR2 FQGNSA. The CDR3 runs 14 residues. To note about this clone: Its antigen is currently unknown.

Method: immunoSEQ multiplex PCR; TCRdb's copy keeps in-frame clones and lacks some. The sample includes fewer than 150,000 clones, under 85% of them seen just once. The chain carries TRBV7-2 and TRBJ2-2; no firm D call. The origin of this receptor is an adult in good health. The sequenced sample was peripheral blood, obtained on day 0 of AZD1222 vaccination. The CDR3 sequence: CASSLRVNTGELFF. CDR3 bases: TGTGCCAGCAGCTTAAGGGTGAACACCGGGGAGCTGTTTTTT.